Shown below are 5 T cell receptor beta chains from a single sample sequenced in a study of blood T cell repertoires in COVID-19. TCRdb's copy holds only in-frame clones and misses some; the assay was immunoSEQ multiplex PCR. The table has approximately 340,000 clones, roughly nine tenths seen once. The sample consisted of PBMCs or T cells enriched from blood (not recorded which). These receptors all stem from a woman aged 40 to 49 who had been exposed to COVID-19.

In nucleotides, the CDR3 is TGTGCCAGCAGCCGGGAGGGACTAGCGGGAGCATACGAGCAGTACTTC. It is translated as CASSREGLAGAYEQYF. The rearrangement joins TRBV11-3 to TRBJ2-7; 14 bases align to TRBD2. V shed 5 bases and J 4 bases; nucleotides not matched to a gene: 7. CDR1 is SGHNT and CDR2 is YENEEA in the germline V gene. The CDR3 is 16 residues long.

The rearrangement links TRBV7-9 to TRBJ1-5; D ambiguous. The germline V gene has CDR1 SEHNR and CDR2 FQNEAQ (reference sequence). Trimming took off 1 base at V and 3 bases at J, with 7 bases between the two ends. CDR3 size: 14 residues. CDR3 DNA: TGTGCCAGCAGCTTAGAGGGAGTCAATCAGCCCCAGCATTTT. Amino acid sequence: CASSLEGVNQPQHF.

The table lists this clone with a few counts. The CDR3, as DNA: TGTGCCAGCAGCTTAGTGGCAGGCCGCGAGCAGTACTTC. This sequence encodes CASSLVAGREQYF. The V gene is TRBV7-8, the J gene TRBJ2-7; D is ambiguous. The germline CDR1 and CDR2 sequences are SGHVS and FQNEAQ. V was shortened by 1 base and J by 6 bases, with 10 bases between the two germline ends. The CDR3 consists of 13 residues.

This sequence joins TRBV5-4 and TRBJ2-3; 7 bases line up with TRBD1. V was pared by 4 bases and J by 1 base, with 9 bases of the junction left unmatched. CDR1 is SGHNT and CDR2 is YYREEE in the germline V gene (reference sequence). The length of the CDR3 is 16 residues. This CDR3 is CASSTLRDRRTDTQYF. The CDR3 nucleotides read TGTGCCAGCAGCACCCTACGGGACAGACGCACAGATACGCAGTATTTT.

The gene calls are TRBV2 and TRBJ2-5; a possible D gene is TRBD1 (5 bases). The V gene lost 7 bases and the J gene lost 2 bases, with 14 bases spanning the gap. Per germline, CDR1 SNHLY and CDR2 FYNNEI. The CDR3 covers 14 residues. Written as DNA, the CDR3 is TGTGCCAGCAAAAATGGACATTATCAAGAGACCCAGTACTTC. Translated, it gives CASKNGHYQETQYF.